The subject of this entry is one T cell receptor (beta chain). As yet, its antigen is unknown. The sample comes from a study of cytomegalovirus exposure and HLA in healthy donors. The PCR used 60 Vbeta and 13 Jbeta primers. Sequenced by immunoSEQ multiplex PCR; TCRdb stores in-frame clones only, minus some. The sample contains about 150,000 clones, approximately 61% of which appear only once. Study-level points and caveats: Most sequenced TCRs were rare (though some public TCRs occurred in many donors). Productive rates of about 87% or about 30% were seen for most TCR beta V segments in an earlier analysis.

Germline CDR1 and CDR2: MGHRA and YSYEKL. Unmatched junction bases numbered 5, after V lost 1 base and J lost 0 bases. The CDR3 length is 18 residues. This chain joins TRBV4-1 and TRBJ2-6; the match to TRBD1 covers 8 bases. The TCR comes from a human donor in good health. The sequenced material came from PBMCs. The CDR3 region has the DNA TGCGCCAGCAGCCAAGTCAGGGGGCCTCGCTCTGGGGCCAACGTCCTGACTTTC. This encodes CASSQVRGPRSGANVLTF.